This T cell receptor (beta chain) was found in a study of radiotherapy plus CTLA-4 blockade in lung cancer. Here immunoSEQ multiplex PCR was the method, and the copy in TCRdb shows in-frame clones only, minus some. The sample consists of roughly 39,000 clones, roughly 77% of them appearing once. This clone was counted between two and nine times. Germline loops: CDR1 LNHDA, CDR2 SQIVND (reference sequence). There are 10 residues in the CDR3. The V and J ends lost 8 bases and 5 bases respectively, with 3 bases between them. V usage is TRBV19 and J usage is TRBJ1-4; D ambiguous. This TCR was sampled from a human donor with non-small cell lung cancer who had stable disease on radiotherapy plus ipilimumab. This specimen was peripheral blood, taken from a patient treated with radiotherapy plus ipilimumab. The CDR3 nucleotides are TGTGCCAGTTCCAATGAAAAACTGTTTTTT. Its protein product is CASSNEKLFF.